The sequence of this T cell receptor beta chain was determined in a study of relationships among human T cell subsets. Overall study results and limits: The seven subsets showed no significant differences in gene usage or CDR3 length.

From pooled CD4+ and CD8+ T cells, anti-CD45RA microbeads isolated naive plus transitional cells. Semiquantitative ARM-PCR amplified T cell receptor alpha and beta CDR3 regions from mRNA. ARM-PCR used tagged nested gene-specific primers, then communal superprimers for exponential amplification. Each CDR3 protein is one row after TCRdb ran MiXCR on the multiplex PCR reads. The sample has roughly 7,400 distinct CDR3 sequences; approximately 70% are singletons. Remarks on this clonotype: Its antigen is unknown.

The V end was cut by 1 base, the J end by 0 bases, with 16 bases between. CDR1 and CDR2 from the germline V gene are SEHNR and FQNEAQ (reference sequence). The CDR3 has 18 amino acids. This chain links TRBV7-9 with TRBJ1-5, with a tentative D call TRBD1 (5 bases). The source material was naive and transitional (CD45RA+) T cells sorted from blood. The clonotype comes from a man aged 40-49 years in good health. The CDR3 sequence: CASSLGDSEVSSNQPQHF. The CDR3 coding sequence is TGTGCCAGCAGCTTAGGCGACAGCGAAGTAAGTAGCAATCAGCCCCAGCATTTT.